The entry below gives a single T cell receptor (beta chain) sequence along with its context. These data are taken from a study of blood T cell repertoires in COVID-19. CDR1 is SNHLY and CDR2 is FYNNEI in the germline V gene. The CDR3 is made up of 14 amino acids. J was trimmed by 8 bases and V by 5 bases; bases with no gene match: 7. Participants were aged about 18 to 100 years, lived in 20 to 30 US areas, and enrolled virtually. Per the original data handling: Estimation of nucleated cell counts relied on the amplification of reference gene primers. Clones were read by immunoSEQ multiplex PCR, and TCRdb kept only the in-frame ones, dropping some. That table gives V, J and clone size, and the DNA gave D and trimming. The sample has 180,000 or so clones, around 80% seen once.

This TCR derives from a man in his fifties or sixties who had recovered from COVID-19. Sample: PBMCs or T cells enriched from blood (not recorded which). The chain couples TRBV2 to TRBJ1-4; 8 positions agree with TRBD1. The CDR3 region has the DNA TGTGCCAGCAGTAAAGGACAGGGAGAGGAAAAACTGTTTTTT. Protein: CASSKGQGEEKLFF.